The clone carrying this T cell receptor beta chain turned up a few times. This record belongs to a study of T cells in Graves' hyperthyroidism and ophthalmopathy. The CDR3 spans 16 residues. V was pared by 5 bases and J by 4 bases, with 18 bases between. CDR1 is MDHEN, CDR2 SYDVKM, per germline. The study left out patients who had uncontrolled infection, other autoimmune disease, pregnancy or lactation. The blood sample predates any ophthalmopathy symptoms, coming from first hyperthyroidism diagnosis. RNA transcripts yielded amplified TCR beta CDR3 regions. In the first-round RT-PCR of the TCR CDR3, the HTBI primer set was used. MiXCR was run by TCRdb on the multiplex PCR reads, yielding one entry per CDR3 protein. The sample consists of more than 300,000 distinct CDR3 sequences, 17% of them appearing once.

The sequence was collected from a woman under 40 with Graves' hyperthyroidism that later progressed to Graves' ophthalmopathy. Sequencing input: blood. The chain employs TRBV28 and TRBJ1-5, with D tentatively TRBD1 (5 bases). The CDR3 nucleotides read TGTGCCAGCAGTCCTCTCCCACAGGAGGGGAATCAGCCCCAGCATTTT. Encoded protein: CASSPLPQEGNQPQHF.